This T cell receptor (beta chain) was found in a study of cytomegalovirus exposure and HLA in healthy donors. General observations from the study: Analysis performed later found 16,951 TCR beta sequences associated with HLA alleles at 0.05 false discovery rate. Reportedly, fewer N-insertions than the approximately 700-donor mean appeared in an Asian-associated ancestry cluster in a later analysis. Being productive about 87% or about 30% of the time was typical of most TCR beta V segments in an earlier analysis.

Primers: 60 Vbeta forward and 13 Jbeta reverse. Sequencing was performed with immunoSEQ multiplex PCR; in TCRdb, only in-frame clones are kept and a portion is missing. The repertoire consists of some 150,000 clones, with 60% to 80% occurring once and the leading ten covering 1.4%. Of note for this clone: Its specificity is unknown.

The sequenced sample consisted of PBMCs. The receptor comes from a male donor in good health and CMV-seronegative.

CDR3 protein: CASSYQGGEQYF. The CDR3 DNA sequence: TGTGCCAGCAGTTACCAGGGCGGCGAGCAGTACTTC. The rearrangement joins TRBV6-5 to TRBJ2-7; TRBD1 might be the D (5 bases). The V gene lost 2 bases and the J gene lost 6 bases, with 8 bases spanning the gap. Germline assignment: CDR1 MNHEY and CDR2 SVGAGI. CDR3 length equals 12 residues.